The clone carrying this T cell receptor (beta chain) was counted a few times. What it binds is unknown. Assay execution proceeded at the deep level. Original processing methods: ImmunoSEQ junction-only sequences lacked quality scores, so their filtering differed. Here immunoSEQ multiplex PCR was the method, and the copy in TCRdb shows in-frame clones only, minus some. V and J calls and clone size follow that table, whereas D and trimming were derived from the DNA. The data contain millions of clones, about 92% of them singletons. This entry belongs to a study of shared clonotypes between healthy human individuals. Study background: Each donor contributed plates that comprised three CD4 naive, three CD4 memory, two CD8 naive and one CD8 memory.

Broader study findings: It was anticipated that sequencing depth would influence how many clonotypes donors shared.

This CDR3 spans 15 amino acids. Germline assignment: CDR1 MDHEN and CDR2 SYDVKM. Trimming at V came to 4 bases and at J to 6 bases, leaving 7 bases not matched to a gene. The sample was naive CD4+ T cells from PBMCs. Noted subset: CD45RA+ positively selected. V and J are TRBV28 and TRBJ1-5, with 9 bases that match TRBD1. This receptor was identified in a man between 18 and 35 years old in good health. Some clones in this sample may be carry-over from other donors' samples. For the CDR3, the DNA is TGTGCCAGCAGTTCCGCGGGACAGGGCGGTCAGCCCCAGCATTTT. It codes for CASSSAGQGGQPQHF.